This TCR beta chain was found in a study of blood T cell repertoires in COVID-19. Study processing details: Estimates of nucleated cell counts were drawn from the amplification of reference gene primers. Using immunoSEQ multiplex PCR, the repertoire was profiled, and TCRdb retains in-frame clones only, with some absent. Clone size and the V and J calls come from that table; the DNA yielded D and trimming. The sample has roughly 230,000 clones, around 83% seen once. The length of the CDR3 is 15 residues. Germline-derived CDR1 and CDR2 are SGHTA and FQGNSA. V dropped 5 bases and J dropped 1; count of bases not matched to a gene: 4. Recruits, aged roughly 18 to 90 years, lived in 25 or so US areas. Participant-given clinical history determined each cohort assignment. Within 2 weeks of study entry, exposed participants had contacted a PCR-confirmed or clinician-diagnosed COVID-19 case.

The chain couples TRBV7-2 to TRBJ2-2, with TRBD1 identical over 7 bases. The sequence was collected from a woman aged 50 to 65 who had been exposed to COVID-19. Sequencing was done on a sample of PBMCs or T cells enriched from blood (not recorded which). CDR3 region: CASSPGQRNTGELFF. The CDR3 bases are TGTGCCAGCAGCCCGGGACAGAGGAACACCGGGGAGCTGTTTTTT. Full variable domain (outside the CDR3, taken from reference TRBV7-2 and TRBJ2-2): GAGVSQSPSNKVTEKGKDVELRCDPISGHTALYWYRQSLGQGLEFLIYFQGNSAPDKSGLPSDRFSAERTGGSVSTLTIQRTQQEDSAVYLCASSPGQRNTGELFFGEGSRLTVL.